This T cell receptor beta chain emerged from a study of CXCR3-negative and CXCR3-positive naive CD8 T cells. Regarding the study as a whole: CXCR3-positive naive cells had TRB CDR3s that were more hydrophobic than CXCR3-negative naive cells had.

Triplicate approximately 270,000-cell sorts were made of each CD8+ T cell subset. Naive CD8+ T lymphocytes were specified as CD45RO-CCR7+CD27+CD95-. Germline CDR1 is MNHEY and CDR2 is SMNVEV (reference sequence). The CDR3 runs to 15 residues. As to this clonotype: Its matching antigen is unknown.

The study made its TRB cDNA libraries by 5' RACE, adding UMI labels. TCRdb processed the 5' RACE reads again and assigns one entry to each CDR3 protein, with no DNA. The repertoire table contains over 150,000 distinct CDR3 sequences. Sequenced input: naive CXCR3+ CD8+ T cells from blood. As to subset: CD45RO-CCR7+CD27+CD95- naive CD8+ T cells expressing CXCR3 (TNR3+). The chain uses TRBV27 and TRBJ2-7; TCRdb indicates TRBD1, and absent DNA this call remains unverified. The source is a human donor in good health. Some clones in this sample may be carry-over from other donors' samples. The CDR3: CASSSFTSTGFEQYF.